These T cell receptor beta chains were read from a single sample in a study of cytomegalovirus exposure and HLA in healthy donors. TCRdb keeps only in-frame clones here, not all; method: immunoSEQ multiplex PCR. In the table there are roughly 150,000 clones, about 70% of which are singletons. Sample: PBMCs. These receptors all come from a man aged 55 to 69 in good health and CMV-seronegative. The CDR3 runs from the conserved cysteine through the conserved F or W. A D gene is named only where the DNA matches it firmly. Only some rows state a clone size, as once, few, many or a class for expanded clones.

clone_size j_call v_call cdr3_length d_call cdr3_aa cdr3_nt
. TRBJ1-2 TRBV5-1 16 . CASSSGSKGVNYGYTF TGCGCCAGCAGCTCGGGGAGTAAGGGGGTTAACTATGGCTACACCTTC
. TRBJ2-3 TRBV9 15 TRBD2 CASSLSGKSTDTQYF TGTGCCAGCAGCCTCAGCGGGAAGTCGACAGATACGCAGTATTTT
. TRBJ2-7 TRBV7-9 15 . CASSPKQAISYEQYF TGTGCCAGCAGCCCGAAACAGGCGATCTCCTACGAGCAGTACTTC
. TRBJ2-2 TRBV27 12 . CASSLLTGELFF TGTGCCAGCAGTCTTTTAACCGGGGAGCTGTTTTTT
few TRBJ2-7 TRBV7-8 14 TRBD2 CASSRTSGSYEQYF TGTGCCAGCAGCCGGACTAGCGGCTCCTACGAGCAGTACTTC
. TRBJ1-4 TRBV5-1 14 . CASSPGDLNEKLFF TGCGCCAGCAGCCCGGGGGATCTTAATGAAAAACTGTTTTTT
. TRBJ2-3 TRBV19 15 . CASSIGILGTDTQYF TGTGCCAGTAGTATAGGGATACTAGGGACAGATACGCAGTATTTT
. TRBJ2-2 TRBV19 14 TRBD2 CASSMGTSGGELFF TGTGCCAGTAGTATGGGGACTAGCGGTGGGGAGCTGTTTTTT
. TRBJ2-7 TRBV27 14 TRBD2 CASSRTSEPYEQYF TGTGCCAGCAGTCGGACTAGCGAACCCTACGAGCAGTACTTC
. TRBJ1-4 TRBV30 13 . CAWSSLTGEKLFF TGTGCCTGGAGTAGTCTAACGGGTGAAAAACTGTTTTTT
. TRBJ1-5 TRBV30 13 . CAWSLAGEQPQHF TGTGCCTGGAGTTTGGCAGGGGAGCAGCCCCAGCATTTT
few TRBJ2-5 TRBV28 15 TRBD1 CASSLYQGAQETQYF TGTGCCAGCAGTTTATATCAGGGGGCTCAAGAGACCCAGTACTTC
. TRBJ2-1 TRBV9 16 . CASSVGGTSFDNEQFF TGTGCCAGCAGCGTAGGAGGAACTAGCTTCGACAATGAGCAGTTCTTC
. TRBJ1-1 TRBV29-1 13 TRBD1 CSVKDRKNTEAFF TGCAGCGTTAAGGACAGGAAGAACACTGAAGCTTTCTTT
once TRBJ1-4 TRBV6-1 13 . CASALGQIEKLFF TGTGCCAGCGCCCTCGGACAAATAGAAAAACTGTTTTTT
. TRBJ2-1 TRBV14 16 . CASSQEGLVRGDEQFF TGTGCCAGCAGCCAAGAGGGGCTAGTCAGGGGGGATGAGCAGTTCTTC
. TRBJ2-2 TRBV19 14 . CASSMGENTGELFF TGTGCCAGTAGTATGGGAGAGAACACCGGGGAGCTGTTTTTT
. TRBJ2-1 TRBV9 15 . CASSEGDPNYNEQFF TGTGCCAGCAGCGAGGGGGACCCAAACTACAATGAGCAGTTCTTC
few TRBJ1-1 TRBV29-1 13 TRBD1 CSTRTGSNTEAFF TGCAGCACCAGGACAGGGTCGAACACTGAAGCTTTCTTT
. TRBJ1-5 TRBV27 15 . CASSFSGNGNQPQHF TGTGCCAGCAGTTTTTCAGGGAATGGCAATCAGCCCCAGCATTTT
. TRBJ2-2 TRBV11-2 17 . CASSFPKGRRNTGELFF TGTGCCAGCAGCTTCCCTAAGGGGCGAAGAAACACCGGGGAGCTGTTTTTT
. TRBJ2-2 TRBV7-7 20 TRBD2 CASSLGVASGRLSDTGELFF TGTGCTAGCAGCTTAGGGGTGGCTAGCGGGAGATTGTCGGACACCGGGGAGCTGTTTTTT
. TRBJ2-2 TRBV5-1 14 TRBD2 CASSLGLDTGELFF TGCGCCAGCAGCCTGGGACTAGACACCGGGGAGCTGTTTTTT
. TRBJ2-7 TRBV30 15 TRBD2 CAWSVGLAVSYEQYF TGTGCCTGGAGTGTAGGACTAGCGGTCTCCTACGAGCAGTACTTC
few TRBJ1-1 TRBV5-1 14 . CASSFGQPNTEAFF TGCGCCAGCAGCTTTGGACAGCCGAACACTGAAGCTTTCTTT
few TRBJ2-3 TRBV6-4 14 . CASSDRQGPGTQYF TGTGCCAGCAGTGACCGCCAGGGGCCAGGTACGCAGTATTTT
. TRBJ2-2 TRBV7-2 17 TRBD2 CASSRGLAGGGTGELFF TGTGCCAGCAGCCGGGGACTAGCGGGGGGAGGTACCGGGGAGCTGTTTTTT
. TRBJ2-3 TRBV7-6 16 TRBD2 CASSLARGVPTDTQYF TGTGCCAGCAGCTTAGCGCGGGGGGTACCCACAGATACGCAGTATTTT
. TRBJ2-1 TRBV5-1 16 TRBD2 CASTLGGLADYNEQFF TGCGCCAGCACCTTGGGAGGACTAGCGGATTACAATGAGCAGTTCTTC
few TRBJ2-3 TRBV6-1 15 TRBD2 CASSGRREPADTQYF TGTGCCAGCAGCGGCCGGCGGGAGCCCGCAGATACGCAGTATTTT
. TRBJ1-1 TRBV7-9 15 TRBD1 CASRDRQGLHTEAFF TGTGCCAGCAGGGACAGGCAGGGGCTGCACACTGAAGCTTTCTTT
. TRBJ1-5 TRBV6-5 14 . CASSTSDRAQPQHF .
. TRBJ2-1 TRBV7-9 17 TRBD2 CASSLGGLAGDYNEQFF TGTGCCAGCAGCTTAGGGGGACTAGCGGGGGACTACAATGAGCAGTTCTTC
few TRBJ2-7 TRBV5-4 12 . CASSYDTYEQYF TGTGCCAGCAGCTACGACACCTACGAGCAGTACTTC
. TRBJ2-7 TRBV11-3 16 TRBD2 CASSGRLAGLSYEQYF TGTGCCAGCAGCGGACGACTAGCGGGTCTCTCCTACGAGCAGTACTTC
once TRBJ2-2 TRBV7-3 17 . CASSFFAKQGGTGELFF TGTGCCAGCAGCTTTTTCGCTAAACAGGGCGGGACCGGGGAGCTGTTTTTT
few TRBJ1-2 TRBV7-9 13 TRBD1 CASSLGRTGGYTF TGTGCCAGCAGCTTAGGACGGACAGGCGGCTACACCTTC
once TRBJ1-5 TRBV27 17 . CASSSRLSGYSNQPQHF TGTGCCAGCAGTTCCCGACTTAGTGGGTATAGCAATCAGCCCCAGCATTTT
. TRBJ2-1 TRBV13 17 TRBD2 CASSLRVGRESSDEQFF TGTGCCAGCAGCCTCCGCGTTGGGCGGGAGAGTAGCGATGAGCAGTTCTTC
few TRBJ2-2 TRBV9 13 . CASSVGSTGELFF TGTGCCAGCAGCGTAGGAAGTACAGGGGAGCTGTTTTTT
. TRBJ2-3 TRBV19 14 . CASSIQGQTDTQYF TGTGCCAGTAGTATCCAGGGGCAAACAGATACGCAGTATTTT
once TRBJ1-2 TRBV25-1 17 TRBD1 CASSEPGDRGLFDGYTF TGTGCCAGCAGTGAACCGGGGGACAGGGGGCTGTTTGATGGCTACACCTTC
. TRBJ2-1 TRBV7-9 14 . CASRSQGSYNEQFF TGTGCCAGCAGATCTCAGGGGTCCTACAATGAGCAGTTCTTC
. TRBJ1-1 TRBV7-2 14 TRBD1 CASRSGTANTEAFF TGTGCCAGCAGGTCCGGGACAGCGAACACTGAAGCTTTCTTT
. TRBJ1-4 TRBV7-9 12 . CASSLVGEELFF TGTGCCAGCAGCTTAGTAGGCGAGGAACTGTTTTTT
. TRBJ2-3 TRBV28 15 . CASSTSGLRTDTQYF TGTGCCAGCAGTACTAGTGGTCTCCGCACAGATACGCAGTATTTT
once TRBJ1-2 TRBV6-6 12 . CASSYEAGGYTF TGTGCCAGCAGTTACGAAGCGGGGGGCTACACCTTC
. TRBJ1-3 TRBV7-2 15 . CASSAGEGAGNTIYF TGTGCCAGCAGCGCAGGGGAGGGGGCTGGAAACACCATATATTTT
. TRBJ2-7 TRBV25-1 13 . CASSDSGLPEQYF TGTGCCAGCAGTGATAGTGGACTTCCCGAGCAGTACTTC
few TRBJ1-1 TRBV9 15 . CASREDAKGNTEAFF TGTGCCAGCAGAGAGGATGCTAAAGGGAACACTGAAGCTTTCTTT
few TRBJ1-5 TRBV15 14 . CATSRDTGNQPQHF TGTGCCACCAGCAGGGACACTGGCAATCAGCCCCAGCATTTT
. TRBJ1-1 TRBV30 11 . CAWLEDTEAFF TGTGCCTGGTTGGAGGACACTGAAGCTTTCTTT
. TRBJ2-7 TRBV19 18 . CASSSKTSRAQNTYEQYF TGTGCCAGTAGTTCAAAGACTAGTAGGGCCCAAAACACCTACGAGCAGTACTTC
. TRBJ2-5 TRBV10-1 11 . CASSPQETQYF TGCGCCAGCAGCCCTCAAGAGACCCAGTACTTC